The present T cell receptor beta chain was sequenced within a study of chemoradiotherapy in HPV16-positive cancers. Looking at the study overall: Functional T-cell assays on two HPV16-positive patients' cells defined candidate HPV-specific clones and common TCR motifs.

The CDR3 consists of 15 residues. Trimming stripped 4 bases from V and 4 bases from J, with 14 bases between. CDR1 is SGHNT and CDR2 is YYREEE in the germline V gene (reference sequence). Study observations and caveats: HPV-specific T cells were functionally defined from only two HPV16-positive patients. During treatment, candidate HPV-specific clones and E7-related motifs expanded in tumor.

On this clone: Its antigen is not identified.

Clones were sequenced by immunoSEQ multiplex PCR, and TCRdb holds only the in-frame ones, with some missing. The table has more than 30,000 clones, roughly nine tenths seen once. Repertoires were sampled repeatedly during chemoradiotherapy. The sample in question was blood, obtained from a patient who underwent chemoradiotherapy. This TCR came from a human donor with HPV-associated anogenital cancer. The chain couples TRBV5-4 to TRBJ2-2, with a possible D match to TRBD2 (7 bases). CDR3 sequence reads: CASSPRGRRTGELFF. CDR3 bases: TGTGCCAGCAGCCCGCGGGGGCGCCGCACCGGGGAGCTGTTTTTT.